The 22 T cell receptor beta chains reported below all come from one sample, sequenced in a study of Ad26.COV2.S vaccination and SARS-CoV-2 variants. Assay: immunoSEQ multiplex PCR; the TCRdb copy retains only in-frame clones and omits some. The sample has roughly 500,000 clones, 75% to 90% seen once. Documented treatment: about 20 received Ad26.COV2.S at low or high dose, single or two shots; 5 received placebo; per-sample allocation not given. Specimen acquisition occurred on day 63 following the initial vaccine or placebo injection. The sample here was peripheral blood, taken in a trial of Ad26.COV2.S vaccine versus placebo. The receptors were gathered from a person aged 18-65 years who received the Ad26.COV2.S COVID-19 vaccine or a placebo.

This clone appeared once. The chain has TRBV5-5 and TRBJ1-6, with D possibly TRBD1 on 5 matching bases. The V end lost 4 bases, the J end lost 7 bases, and 18 bases lay between the germline ends. The CDR3 runs 16 residues. Per the germline V gene, CDR1 is SGHKS and CDR2 is YYEKEE (reference sequence). The CDR3 bases are TGTGCCAGCAGCCGGGTAGGAGGGGTTGGCAATTCACCCCTCCACTTT. Protein: CASSRVGGVGNSPLHF.

The chain combines TRBV3-1 (or the pseudogene TRBV3-2) with TRBJ1-1; the D is unclear. Germline assignment: CDR1 LGHDT and CDR2 YNNKEL (reference sequence). Trimming cost V 1 base and J 6 bases, with 9 bases left between them. This CDR3 spans 13 amino acids. CDR3 amino acids: CASSQAGGSEAFF. CDR3 nucleotide sequence: TGTGCCAGCAGCCAAGCCGGCGGTTCTGAAGCTTTCTTT.

The chain employs TRBV6-5 and TRBJ1-1, with 9 bases fitting TRBD1. Germline CDR1 and CDR2: MNHEY and SVGAGI. The CDR3 runs 15 residues. Trimming at V came to 6 bases and at J to 1 base, leaving 6 bases not matched to a gene. CDR3 loop: CASRTGGQGNTEAFF. The DNA for the CDR3 is TGTGCCAGCAGGACGGGGGGACAGGGGAACACTGAAGCTTTCTTT.

The chain employs TRBV6-4 and TRBJ1-2; D possibly corresponds to TRBD1 (5 bases). The CDR3 sequence is 14 residues long. Per the germline V gene, CDR1 is MRHNA and CDR2 is SNTAGT. Trimming took off 7 bases at V and 0 bases at J, with 12 bases between the two ends. The CDR3 sequence: CASKGPRANYGYTF. CDR3 nucleotide sequence: TGTGCCAGCAAGGGACCGCGAGCTAACTATGGCTACACCTTC.

CDR3: CASSSEPSWAWNTEAFF. The CDR3 nucleotides read TGTGCCAGCAGCTCTGAACCATCCTGGGCTTGGAACACTGAAGCTTTCTTT. V usage is TRBV5-6 and J usage is TRBJ1-1; D is ambiguous. The CDR3 covers 17 residues. V was cut by 3 bases and J by 1 base, with 19 bases left in between. The germline V gene has CDR1 SGHDT and CDR2 YYEEEE.

This rearrangement joins TRBV24-1 to TRBJ1-2; D gene ambiguous. Deletions cut 5 bases from V and 6 bases from J, with 12 bases between. Per germline, CDR1 KGHDR and CDR2 SFDVKD. The CDR3 runs 13 residues. The CDR3 is CATSVEQFHGYTF. In DNA, the CDR3 is TGTGCCACCAGTGTAGAGCAGTTCCATGGCTACACCTTC.

CDR3 region: CASSFPGQETQYF. DNA for the CDR3: TGTGCCAGTAGTTTCCCGGGACAAGAGACCCAGTACTTC. V is TRBV19 and J is TRBJ2-5; possibly TRBD2 for D (5 bases). V was cut by 5 bases and J by 2 bases, with 9 bases left in between. The CDR3 spans 13 residues. The germline V gene has CDR1 LNHDA and CDR2 SQIVND (reference sequence).

This rearrangement joins TRBV6-6 to TRBJ2-6; D might be TRBD1 or TRBD2, each matching 5 bases. V shed 5 bases and J shed 4 bases, with 21 bases lying between them. In germline, CDR1 is MNHNY, CDR2 SVGAGI (reference sequence). CDR3 length: 18 residues. CDR3 in amino acids: CASSPPLGDPSGANVLTF. CDR3 nucleotide sequence: TGTGCCAGCAGTCCACCCCTCGGGGACCCTTCCGGGGCCAACGTCCTGACTTTC.

This clone was seen a few times. V usage is TRBV27 and J usage is TRBJ1-1, with D tentatively TRBD1 (6 bases). V was shortened by 5 bases and J by 4 bases, with 14 bases between the two germline ends. Looked up from germline, CDR1 is MNHEY and CDR2 is SMNVEV (reference sequence). The CDR3 is 14 amino acids. The DNA of the CDR3 is TGTGCCAGCAGTCCGGCCTGGGGGGCCACTGAAGCTTTCTTT. This codes for CASSPAWGATEAFF.

This clone was counted a single time. V gene TRBV24-1 combines with J gene TRBJ2-2; 7 bases agree with TRBD2. Germline V lookup: CDR1 KGHDR, CDR2 SFDVKD. V lost 3 bases to trimming and J lost 4 bases; unmatched junction nucleotides: 7. The CDR3 runs to 16 residues. This chain's CDR3 is CATSDHPGLPTGELFF. The CDR3 DNA sequence: TGTGCCACCAGTGATCACCCGGGACTACCCACCGGGGAGCTGTTTTTT.

Here the CDR3 reads CASSISGRGRRETQYF. In DNA, the CDR3 is TGTGCCAGTAGTATTTCCGGTAGGGGGAGGAGGGAGACCCAGTACTTC. The chain recombines TRBV19 with TRBJ2-5, with D possibly called TRBD1 or TRBD2 (6 bases each). The germline V gene encodes CDR1 LNHDA and CDR2 SQIVND (reference sequence). Trimming took off 3 bases at V and 5 bases at J, with 19 bases between the two ends. The CDR3 sequence is 16 residues long.

This chain uses TRBV19 with TRBJ1-2, with no clear D. With 2 bases removed from V and 6 bases from J, the gap between germline ends came to 10 bases. The CDR3 loop spans 13 amino acids. CDR1 and CDR2 from the germline V gene are LNHDA and SQIVND (reference sequence). The CDR3 protein is CASSIRAENGYTF. The CDR3 DNA reads TGTGCCAGTAGTATAAGGGCAGAAAATGGCTACACCTTC.

V gene TRBV5-1 combines with J gene TRBJ2-5, with TRBD1 identical over 8 bases. Germline-derived CDR1 and CDR2 are SGHRS and YFSETQ. The length of the CDR3 is 14 residues. J was trimmed by 5 bases and V by 4 bases; bases with no gene match: 7. The CDR3 sequence is CASSQGAAGETQYF. The CDR3 DNA is TGCGCCAGCAGCCAGGGGGCGGCCGGGGAGACCCAGTACTTC.

The J gene is TRBJ1-1, the V gene TRBV19, with D uncertain. CDR3 length: 13 amino acids. Per germline, CDR1 LNHDA and CDR2 SQIVND (reference sequence). The V gene lost 3 bases and the J gene lost 1 base, with 6 bases spanning the gap. The CDR3 spells CASSIRPNTEAFF. The CDR3 nucleotides are TGTGCCAGTAGTATCAGGCCGAACACTGAAGCTTTCTTT. The full variable domain, with the rest looked up from reference TRBV19 and TRBJ1-1, is DGGITQSPKYLFRKEGQNVTLSCEQNLNHDAMYWYRQDPGQGLRLIYYSQIVNDFQKGDIAEGYSVSREKKESFPLTVTSAQKNPTAFYLCASSIRPNTEAFFGQGTRLTVV.

The chain employs TRBV5-1 and TRBJ2-5; perhaps TRBD2 as D (6 bases). The CDR3 loop spans 14 amino acids. Germline CDR1 and CDR2: SGHRS and YFSETQ. V was clipped by 2 bases and J by 1 base, with 9 bases between them. Here the CDR3 reads CASSLTGVQETQYF. In DNA, the CDR3 is TGCGCCAGCAGCTTAACGGGGGTCCAAGAGACCCAGTACTTC.

The V call is TRBV5-1, the J call TRBJ2-2; D might be TRBD1 (7 bases). V was shortened by 0 bases and J by 6 bases, with 12 bases between the two germline ends. From germline, CDR1 is SGHRS and CDR2 YFSETQ. CDR3 length equals 15 residues. CDR3 sequence reads: CASSLDGRGAGELFF. CDR3 in DNA: TGCGCCAGCAGCTTGGATGGCAGGGGGGCCGGGGAGCTGTTTTTT.

The chain recombines TRBV6-6 with TRBJ2-7; TRBD2 agrees at 8 bases. Germline V gene sequence: CDR1 MNHNY, CDR2 SVGAGI (reference sequence). Trimming removed 6 bases from V and 4 bases from J; junction bases left unmatched: 5. CDR3 length equals 13 residues. The CDR3 here is CASSRSGSYEQYV. The CDR3 coding sequence is TGTGCCAGCAGCCGCAGCGGGAGTTACGAGCAGTACGTC.

The chain is built from TRBV29-1 and TRBJ2-2; 10 bases line up with TRBD2. CDR3 length equals 14 residues. From germline, CDR1 is SQVTM and CDR2 ANQGSEA. V gave up 5 bases and J gave up 3 bases; unmatched junction bases: 3. This CDR3 reads CSVTTSGDTGELFF. The CDR3 bases are TGCAGCGTTACAACTAGCGGGGACACCGGGGAGCTGTTTTTT.

The CDR3 here is CASSSEQGFYGELFF. In DNA, the CDR3 is TGTGCCAGCAGCTCCGAACAGGGGTTTTACGGGGAGCTGTTTTTT. The chain uses TRBV5-6 and TRBJ2-2; 7 bases match TRBD1. Germline assignment: CDR1 SGHDT and CDR2 YYEEEE. The CDR3 extends over 15 amino acids. V shed 3 bases, J shed 7 bases, and the junction held 9 bases outside the gene matches. Combining the CDR3 with reference TRBV5-6 and TRBJ2-2 gives the whole variable domain DAGVTQSPTHLIKTRGQQVTLRCSPKSGHDTVSWYQQALGQGPQFIFQYYEEEERQRGNFPDRFSGHQFPNYSSELNVNALLLGDSALYLCASSSEQGFYGELFFGEGSRLTVL.

The chain links TRBV18 to TRBJ2-3; TRBD1 aligns across 8 bases. Germline CDR1 reads KGHSH; CDR2 reads LQKENI. The junction had 5 bases not matched to a gene; V was cut back by 7 bases and J by 2 bases. The CDR3 covers 14 residues. Here the CDR3 reads CASFWTGSTDTQYF. The CDR3 DNA reads as TGTGCCAGCTTTTGGACAGGGTCCACAGATACGCAGTATTTT.

The gene calls are TRBV5-1 and TRBJ1-1; D might be TRBD1 (5 bases). The CDR3 length is 15 residues. Germline loops: CDR1 SGHRS, CDR2 YFSETQ. The V end was cut by 0 bases, the J end by 4 bases, with 13 bases between. The CDR3 reads CASSLGPGRGTEAFF. DNA for the CDR3: TGCGCCAGCAGCTTGGGACCGGGACGGGGCACTGAAGCTTTCTTT.

This clone appeared once. This chain joins TRBV5-4 and TRBJ2-6; TRBD1 matches 8 bases. CDR3 length: 18 residues. Per the germline V gene, CDR1 is SGHNT and CDR2 is YYREEE (reference sequence). The V segment lost 0 bases and the J segment 0 bases; nucleotides outside the gene matches: 5. The CDR3 reads CASSLAGQVVSGANVLTF. CDR3 coding DNA: TGTGCCAGCAGCTTGGCGGGACAGGTAGTCTCTGGGGCCAACGTCCTGACTTTC.